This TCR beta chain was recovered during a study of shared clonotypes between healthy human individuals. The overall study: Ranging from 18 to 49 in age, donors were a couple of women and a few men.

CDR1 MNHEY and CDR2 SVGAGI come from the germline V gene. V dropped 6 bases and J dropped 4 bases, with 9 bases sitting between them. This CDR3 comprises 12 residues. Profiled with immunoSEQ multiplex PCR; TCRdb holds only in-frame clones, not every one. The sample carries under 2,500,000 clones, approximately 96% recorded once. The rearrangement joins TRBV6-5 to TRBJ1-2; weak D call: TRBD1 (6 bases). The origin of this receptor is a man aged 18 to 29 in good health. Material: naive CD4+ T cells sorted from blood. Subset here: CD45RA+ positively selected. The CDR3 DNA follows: TGTGCCAGCAGCCCAGGGGCCTATGGCTACACCTTC. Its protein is CASSPGAYGYTF.